What follows is one T cell receptor (beta chain) and its context. The sample comes from a study of shared clonotypes between healthy human individuals. Trimming left V 3 bases short and J 6 bases short, with 18 bases between. Per the germline V gene, CDR1 is KGHSH and CDR2 is LQKENI. The length of the CDR3 is 16 residues. This table comes from immunoSEQ multiplex PCR, and its TCRdb copy is limited to in-frame clones, with some not included. The sample carries some 1,400,000 clones, roughly 96% recorded once. CD4+ cell separation produced CD45RA+ naive and CD45RA-negative memory subsets. The TCR was taken from a man under 40 in good health. The sample was naive CD4+ T cells sorted from blood. Noted subset: CD45RA+ positively selected. This rearrangement joins TRBV18 to TRBJ2-1, with D perhaps TRBD1 (7 bases). CDR3 amino acids: CASSPSGVSGGNEQFF. CDR3 coding DNA: TGTGCCAGCTCACCGTCGGGAGTCTCAGGGGGCAATGAGCAGTTCTTC.